This T cell receptor (beta chain) was observed in a study of patients and donors after allogeneic stem cell transplantation. The CDR3 is 16 residues long. Germline CDR1 and CDR2: DFQATT and SNEGSKA (reference sequence). The V gene lost 2 bases and the J gene lost 3 bases, with 17 bases spanning the gap. TCRdb passed the RT-PCR reads through MiXCR, listing each CDR3 protein once. This sample has roughly 200,000 distinct CDR3 sequences, with roughly two fifths found just once. This clonotype has a handful of counts. V and J are TRBV20-1 and TRBJ1-3; possible D gene TRBD1, 5 bases. Sequencing was performed on blood, either unsorted or a sorted T cell fraction (not recorded which). The origin of this receptor is a human donor who was either an allogeneic HSCT recipient or a stem cell or donor lymphocyte infusion donor (not recorded which). It is not recorded whose cells these are; they may come from a transplant donor. CDR3 amino acids: CSARPRSKGNGNTIYF. The CDR3 region has the DNA TGCAGTGCTAGACCACGATCGAAGGGGAATGGAAACACCATATATTTT.